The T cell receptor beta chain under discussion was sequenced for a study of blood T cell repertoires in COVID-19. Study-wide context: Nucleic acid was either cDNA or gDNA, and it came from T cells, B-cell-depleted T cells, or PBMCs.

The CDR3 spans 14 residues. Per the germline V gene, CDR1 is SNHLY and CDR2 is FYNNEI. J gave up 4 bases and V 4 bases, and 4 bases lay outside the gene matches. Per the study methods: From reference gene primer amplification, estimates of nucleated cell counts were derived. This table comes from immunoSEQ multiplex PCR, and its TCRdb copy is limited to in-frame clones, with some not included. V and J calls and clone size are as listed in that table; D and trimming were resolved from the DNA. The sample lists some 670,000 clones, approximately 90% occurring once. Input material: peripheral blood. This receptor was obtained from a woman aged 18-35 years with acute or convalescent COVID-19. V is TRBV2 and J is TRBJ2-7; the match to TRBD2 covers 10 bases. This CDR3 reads CASSVPSGRYEQYF. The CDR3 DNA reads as TGTGCCAGCAGTGTGCCTAGCGGGAGATACGAGCAGTACTTC.